This T cell receptor beta chain was sequenced in a study of shared clonotypes between healthy human individuals. Points from the study as a whole: A generally larger estimated richness was seen in naive subsets than in memory subsets. In a few donors, around 5.5% of naive CD4 clonotypes appeared in common.

All the donors were Caucasian adults who lived in Nashville, Tennessee. The deep-level immunoSEQ assay was used. Assay: immunoSEQ multiplex PCR; the TCRdb copy retains only in-frame clones and omits some. The top ten clones hold around 1.5% of a sample with about 960,000 clones, over 75% of them seen once. In regard to this clone: Antigen specificity is unknown.

The CDR3 is made up of 13 amino acids. The ends were cut back, 3 bases at V and 0 bases at J, with 6 bases in the middle. The receptor's source is a man between 18 and 29 years old in good health. The V and J genes are TRBV23-1 and TRBJ2-7; D is uncertain. TRBV23-1 is labeled an ORF, and its function is uncertain. Sample: memory CD4+ T cells sorted from blood. Subset defined: CD45RA-negative fraction. This CDR3 reads CASSHSSSYEQYF. Written as DNA, the CDR3 is TGCGCCAGCAGTCACAGTTCCTCCTACGAGCAGTACTTC.